The subject of this entry is one TCR beta chain. The sample is drawn from a study of PD-L1 blockade in urothelial cancer. Overall study context: Intravenous atezolizumab, 1,200 mg every 3 weeks, was begun by patients in the mid-2010s. At 3 weeks (second dose) and 6 weeks after starting treatment, blood was analyzed. T cell content in blood samples showed a median of 141,255.

Libraries were prepared by immunoSEQ multiplex PCR; TCRdb keeps only in-frame clonotypes and omits some of them. The profile shows around 45,000 clones, 75% to 90% of them singletons. The CDR3 is made up of 13 amino acids. After removal of 6 bases from V and 7 bases from J, the junction contained 3 bases not matched to a gene. Germline loops: CDR1 SNHLY, CDR2 FYNNEI. Time point defined: pretreatment peripheral blood. The gene calls are TRBV2 and TRBJ1-2; the match to TRBD1 covers 12 bases. The input for sequencing was PBMCs, taken around atezolizumab (anti-PD-L1) treatment. This TCR came from a man aged 45-65 years with urothelial cancer. The CDR3 is CASSWDRGRGYTF. CDR3 sequence (DNA): TGTGCCAGCAGCTGGGACAGGGGGCGTGGCTACACCTTC.